This TCR beta chain was observed in a study of blood T cell repertoires in COVID-19 (dated by TCRdb to about 2020). Regarding the study in general: Samples covering the acute and convalescent phases of COVID-19 were provided by collaborators in the United States, Italy and Spain. The material from the prospective study consisted of cDNA or gDNA derived from T cells, B-cell-depleted T cells, or PBMCs. Deeply sampled blood TCRbeta repertoires from subjects exposed to, actively infected with, or recovered from COVID-19 were included in the dataset. The repertoires were released in a freely available public database meant as a resource for research on the immune response to SARS-CoV-2. Samples came from the ongoing ImmuneRACE study (first 160 participants) plus 1,254 subjects from 6 global collaborators. Sample metadata almost always included a de-identified subject ID, COVID-19 status, age in years and sex. Where HLA class I and class II types were available, the types were taken from metadata supplied by the sample provider, not from assay-based typing.

Looking up the germline V gene yields CDR1 KGHDR and CDR2 SFDVKD. Inclusive of the bounding cysteine and phenylalanine, the CDR3 is 17 residues long. The kept DNA is CDR3 alone, 51 bases in frame from the first base. V ends up 4 bases short and J 2 bases short, with an unmatched junction base count of 5. A note on this clone: Its target antigen remains unknown. No base qualities exist here, and no much larger clone lies one base off it.

Enrolling through a virtual design, the prospective study's participants ranged in age from roughly 18 to 95 years and lived across approximately 25 United States geographic areas. To assign participants to cohorts, the prospective study relied on clinical history that participants themselves reported in a screening survey and a study questionnaire. ImmuneRACE Cohort 3 recovered participants were defined by two consecutive negative NP/OP PCR tests, healthcare professional clearance, or symptom resolution. Each participant in the prospective study had whole blood, serum and a nasopharyngeal or oropharyngeal swab collected by mobile phlebotomists. Additional blood draws and questionnaires over an approximately two-month period could optionally be provided by prospective study participants. Before DNA extraction, prospective study blood samples were shipped either frozen or at room temperature. TCRbeta CDR3 regions were amplified from genomic DNA by means of the immunoSEQ Assay, a bias-controlled multiplex PCR. The source study handled its data this way. Within the assay, amplification of reference gene primers was used to estimate how many nucleated cells each sample contained. Sequence reads were collapsed and filtered to measure the absolute abundance of every unique TCRbeta CDR3 rearrangement. For each sample, productive Simpson clonality was calculated as the square root of Simpson's diversity index across productive rearrangements. TCRdb obtained this table from immuneACCESS and retained in-frame rearrangements with V and J assigned. These tables miss some clones; where compared with another copy, unresolved V genes account for less than half of the shortfall, and the remainder is unexplained. V and J calls and clone size are as listed in that table; D and trimming were resolved from the DNA. The sample records 220,000 or so clones, roughly 84% of which are singletons. Approximately 7.3% of the sample belongs to the ten largest clones.

Summary of the overall study and its limitations: Clinical and demographic metadata were provided uncurated, with the amount varying by source and participant.

This TCR was recovered from a woman in her thirties or forties who had recovered from COVID-19. The chain links TRBV24-1 with TRBJ2-2, with 11 bases in between that match TRBD2. Sequenced material: PBMCs or T cells enriched from blood (not recorded which). The DNA is TGTGCCACCAGTGAACCTAGCGGGAGGATTAACACCGGGGAGCTGTTTTTT. This sequence encodes CATSEPSGRINTGELFF.